The sample holds one count of the clone carrying this T cell receptor (beta chain). These data originate in a study of T-cell reconstitution after alpha-beta-depleted transplantation in children. Germline values: CDR1 MGHRA, CDR2 YSYEKL. V lost 0 bases to trimming and J lost 0 bases, with 6 bases between them. The CDR3 is 15 residues long. As it was prepared, the TCRbeta library received unique molecular identifiers. Each CDR3 protein is one row after TCRdb ran MiXCR on the PCR reads. The sample holds hundreds of thousands of distinct CDR3 sequences, roughly 10% seen once. The J gene is TRBJ1-5, the V gene TRBV4-1; no clear D. Sequencing used PBMCs from the stem cell graft donor, obtained from the stem cell graft. The receptor was derived from a human donor who donated a stem cell graft to a child with acute lymphoblastic leukemia. CDR3 region: CASSQDRNSNQPQHF. The DNA of the CDR3 is TGCGCCAGCAGCCAAGACAGAAATAGCAATCAGCCCCAGCATTTT.